The T cell receptor (beta chain) under discussion was sequenced for a study of cytomegalovirus exposure and HLA in healthy donors. PCR was performed using 60 Vbeta and 13 Jbeta primers. Authors' methods: Roughly 10 million shared chains were among some 75 million unique TCR beta chains counted in a later analysis. The data were produced by immunoSEQ multiplex PCR, yet TCRdb's version contains in-frame clones alone and is incomplete. V, J and clone size reflect that table, while D and trimming were determined from the DNA. This sample yields about 120,000 clones, of which over 70% are seen a single time; over 1.5% belongs to the top ten. In its sample, this clone was seen a few times. Its specificity is not known. Whole-study findings and limits: Analysis was carried out at a later point, and it linked a missense DCLRE1C variant to TCR beta V- and J-gene trimming. Most TCR sequences showed up rarely, but some public TCRs showed up in many donors. The study designated about 180 TCR beta chains cytomegalovirus-associated.

CDR1 and CDR2 (germline): KGHSH, LQKENI. This CDR3 is 13 amino acids long. Trimming stripped 2 bases from V and 1 base from J, with 5 bases between. The chain employs TRBV18 and TRBJ1-1, with D unclear. The receptor was derived from a woman between 18 and 29 years old in good health and CMV-seronegative. Input material: PBMCs. CDR3 in DNA: TGTGCCAGCTCACCAGTCAAGAACACTGAAGCTTTCTTT. It is translated as CASSPVKNTEAFF. Drawing the rest from reference TRBV18 and TRBJ1-1, the complete variable domain is NAGVMQNPRHLVRRRGQEARLRCSPMKGHSHVYWYRQLPEEGLKFMVYLQKENIIDESGMPKERFSAEFPKEGPSILRIQQVVRGDSAAYFCASSPVKNTEAFFGQGTRLTVV.